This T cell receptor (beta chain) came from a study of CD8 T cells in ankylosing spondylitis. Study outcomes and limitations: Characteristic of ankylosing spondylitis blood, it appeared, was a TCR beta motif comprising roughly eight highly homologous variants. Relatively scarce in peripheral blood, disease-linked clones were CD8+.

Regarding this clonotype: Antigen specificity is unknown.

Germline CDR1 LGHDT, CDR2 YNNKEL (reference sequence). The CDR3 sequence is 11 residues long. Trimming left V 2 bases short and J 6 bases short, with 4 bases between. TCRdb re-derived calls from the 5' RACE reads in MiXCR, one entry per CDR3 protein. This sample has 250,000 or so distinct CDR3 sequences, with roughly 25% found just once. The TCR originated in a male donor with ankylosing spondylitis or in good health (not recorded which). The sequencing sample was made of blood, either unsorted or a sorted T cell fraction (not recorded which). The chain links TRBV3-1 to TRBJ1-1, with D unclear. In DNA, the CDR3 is TGTGCCAGCAGCCAAAGTGCTGAAGCTTTCTTT. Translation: CASSQSAEAFF.